This T cell receptor (beta chain) is drawn from a study of blood T cell repertoires in COVID-19. Background on the study: From T cells, B-cell-depleted T cells, or PBMCs came the material, which was cDNA or gDNA.

TCRdb keeps only in-frame clones here, not all; method: immunoSEQ multiplex PCR. The sample records about 310,000 clones, 85% to 90% being singletons. This study enrolled people aged about 18 to 100 from under 25 US geographic areas. Donors in Cohort 3 counted as recovered after two negative PCRs, clearance, or symptom resolution. The CDR3 covers 16 residues. Germline CDR1 is LNHDA and CDR2 is SQIVND (reference sequence). Trimming took off 5 bases at V and 4 bases at J, with 18 bases between the two ends. This chain links TRBV19 with TRBJ2-1; D is possibly TRBD2 (6 bases). This clonotype originated in a woman in her thirties who had recovered from COVID-19. The sequencing sample was made of PBMCs or T cells enriched from blood (not recorded which). CDR3 sequence: CASSQGLGLGYNEQFF. CDR3 sequence (DNA): TGTGCCAGTAGTCAGGGACTTGGCCTCGGGTACAATGAGCAGTTCTTC.